Below, 26 T cell receptor beta chains from the same sample are listed, as sequenced in a study of a mutant IDH1 vaccine in newly diagnosed glioma (dated by TCRdb to the early 2020s). Sample time point, as interpreted from the label and publication: week 47, end of study. A 20-mer mutant IDH1 peptide at 300 micrograms in Montanide made up each vaccine dose, which was injected subcutaneously together with topical imiquimod. Receptors were amplified or captured by the immunoSEQ multiplex PCR assay. This is the immuneACCESS table as TCRdb keeps it, with only in-frame sequences that have V and J called. A part of the clones is gone; compared with another copy, unresolved V genes explain less than half, and the rest is unexplained. The sample data list roughly 35,000 clones, and about 81% of these were observed just once. The top ten clones comprise about 10% of the sample. No antigen has been identified for these receptors.

The material sequenced was PBMCs, taken from a glioma patient whose treatment included an IDH1 peptide vaccine. These receptors were collected from a man between 40 and 49 years old with glioma.

This sequence joins TRBV19 and TRBJ1-1; no clear D. Trimming cost V 3 bases and J 0 bases, with 8 bases left between them. The germline gives CDR1 LNHDA, CDR2 SQIVND (reference sequence). The CDR3 has 14 amino acids. The DNA for the CDR3 is TGTGCCAGTAGTATGGAACACCTGAACACTGAAGCTTTCTTT. It codes for CASSMEHLNTEAFF.

The V gene is TRBV6-6, the J gene TRBJ2-3; D not certain. The CDR3 runs to 11 residues. Germline V gene lookup returns CDR1 MNHNY and CDR2 SVGAGI (reference sequence). The V end was cut by 7 bases, the J end by 2 bases, with 4 bases between. The CDR3 here is CASMLTDTQYF. CDR3 nucleotide sequence: TGTGCCAGCATGCTCACAGATACGCAGTATTTT.

The J gene is TRBJ2-5, the V gene TRBV6-5, with 8 positions matching TRBD1. The end of the DNA aligns better with TRBJ2-7, so the J call may be wrong. This CDR3 comprises 13 residues. Germline-derived CDR1 and CDR2 are MNHEY and SVGAGI. The CDR3 nucleotides are TGTGCCACCTCCCAGGGGGCAGGGTACGAGCAGTACTTC. This gives the protein CATSQGAGYEQYF.

The V gene is TRBV7-9, the J gene TRBJ1-1; no firm D call. V dropped 0 bases and J dropped 5 bases, with 1 base sitting between them. Looked up from germline, CDR1 is SEHNR and CDR2 is FQNEAQ (reference sequence). This CDR3 has 11 amino acids. The CDR3 DNA sequence: TGTGCCAGCAGCTTAGCGACTGAAGCTTTCTTT. This codes for CASSLATEAFF.

The chain recombines TRBV19 with TRBJ2-5, with 8 bases that match TRBD2. V shed 3 bases and J 5 bases; nucleotides not matched to a gene: 2. Germline V gene lookup returns CDR1 LNHDA and CDR2 SQIVND (reference sequence). The CDR3 consists of 13 residues. The CDR3 spells CASSMGLEETQYF. CDR3 DNA sequence: TGTGCCAGTAGTATGGGACTAGAGGAGACCCAGTACTTC.

The chain has TRBV9 and TRBJ1-1; D remains unclear. The V end lost 4 bases, the J end lost 4 bases, and 11 bases lay between the germline ends. CDR3 size: 13 residues. Germline V lookup: CDR1 SGDLS, CDR2 YYNGEE. CDR3 amino acids: CASSPPVGTEAFF. The CDR3 DNA sequence: TGTGCCAGCAGCCCGCCGGTTGGCACTGAAGCTTTCTTT.

The sample holds one count of this clone. The rearrangement links TRBV7-2 to TRBJ1-5; TRBD1 matches 10 bases. The germline V gene encodes CDR1 SGHTA and CDR2 FQGNSA. The CDR3 has 15 amino acids. J gave up 4 bases and V 3 bases, and 3 bases lay outside the gene matches. CDR3 region: CASSLGQGRNQPQHF. The CDR3 DNA sequence: TGTGCCAGCAGCTTGGGACAGGGGCGGAATCAGCCCCAGCATTTT.

This clone showed up just a few times. V usage is TRBV18 and J usage is TRBJ1-5; D remains unclear. V was pared by 5 bases and J by 4 bases, with 6 bases between. CDR1 KGHSH and CDR2 LQKENI come from the germline V gene. The length of the CDR3 is 12 residues. The CDR3: CASSGENQPQHF. The CDR3 nucleotides are TGTGCCAGCTCAGGGGAAAATCAGCCCCAGCATTTT.

This chain connects TRBV6-4 to TRBJ1-2, with a possible D match to TRBD1 (5 bases). The V end lost 6 bases, the J end lost 4 bases, and 9 bases lay between the germline ends. Germline V gives CDR1 MRHNA, CDR2 SNTAGT. The CDR3 has 12 amino acids. CDR3 in DNA: TGTGCCAGCAGACCGGGGGTCTATGGCTACACCTTC. This translates into CASRPGVYGYTF.

Worth noting for this clone: Other DNA sequences within the sample encode an identical CDR3. The CDR3 sequence: CASSAGTGYYGYTF. In nucleotides, the CDR3 is TGTGCCAGCAGTGCCGGGACAGGGTACTATGGCTACACCTTC. The chain recombines TRBV6-5 with TRBJ1-2, with TRBD1 identical over 9 bases. V trimming: 5 bases; J trimming: 3 bases; junction bases outside the gene matches: 4. Germline values: CDR1 MNHEY, CDR2 SVGAGI. The CDR3 has 14 residues.

This clone appeared many times. The gene calls are TRBV6-4 and TRBJ1-1; unclear D gene. Germline V lookup: CDR1 MRHNA, CDR2 SNTAGT. The CDR3 loop spans 13 amino acids. V was trimmed by 6 bases and J by 4 bases, leaving 12 bases between them. Here the CDR3 DNA reads TGTGCCAGCAGCGCGGAGTCGAGCACTGAAGCTTTCTTT. Amino acid sequence: CASSAESSTEAFF.

This clone appeared a few times. The chain uses TRBV27 and TRBJ2-5, with D perhaps assigned TRBD1 or TRBD2 (5 bases each). The CDR3 spans 15 residues. V dropped 2 bases and J dropped 5 bases, with 15 bases sitting between them. The V gene's germline CDR1 is MNHEY and CDR2 SMNVEV (reference sequence). The CDR3 DNA is TGTGCCAGCAGTTTAACCGGGACGTGGGGCGAGACCCAGTACTTC. Protein: CASSLTGTWGETQYF.

The chain recombines TRBV5-4 with TRBJ2-3, with 12 bases fitting TRBD2. The CDR3 extends over 16 amino acids. V lost 3 bases, J lost 0 bases, and 2 bases stayed unmatched. The germline V gene encodes CDR1 SGHNT and CDR2 YYREEE (reference sequence). DNA for the CDR3: TGTGCCAGCAGCTCCGGACTAGCGGGAAGCACAGATACGCAGTATTTT. As protein: CASSSGLAGSTDTQYF.

This clone was seen a handful of times. The chain employs TRBV27 and TRBJ1-5; TRBD1 might be the D (6 bases). Per germline, CDR1 MNHEY and CDR2 SMNVEV (reference sequence). The CDR3 extends over 16 amino acids. The V end lost 1 base, the J end lost 2 bases, and 12 bases lay between the germline ends. Here the CDR3 reads CASSLFARTGNQPQHF. The CDR3 DNA reads as TGTGCCAGCAGTTTATTCGCCCGGACAGGCAATCAGCCCCAGCATTTT.

The chain is built from TRBV10-2 and TRBJ2-1, with 12 bases that match TRBD2. CDR1 is WSHSY, CDR2 SAAADI, per germline. Losses at the gene ends were 2 bases for V and 2 bases for J; bases not matched to a gene: 7. This CDR3 has 18 amino acids. CDR3: CASSEASGRGGTYNEQFF. CDR3 nucleotides: TGCGCCAGCAGTGAGGCTAGCGGGAGGGGGGGCACCTACAATGAGCAGTTCTTC.

The chain combines TRBV19 with TRBJ2-3; possibly TRBD1 for D (6 bases). The V gene's germline CDR1 is LNHDA and CDR2 SQIVND (reference sequence). This CDR3 has 13 residues. V was trimmed by 4 bases and J by 7 bases, leaving 12 bases between them. DNA of the CDR3: TGTGCCAGTAGTAGGACCGGGACAAATACGCAGTATTTT. It yields the protein CASSRTGTNTQYF. The full variable domain, in which reference TRBV19 and TRBJ2-3 provide the parts outside the CDR3, is DGGITQSPKYLFRKEGQNVTLSCEQNLNHDAMYWYRQDPGQGLRLIYYSQIVNDFQKGDIAEGYSVSREKKESFPLTVTSAQKNPTAFYLCASSRTGTNTQYFGPGTRLTVL.

This clone is judged medium-sized. The chain uses TRBV6-4 and TRBJ1-1; D remains ambiguous. The ends were cut back, 2 bases at V and 1 base at J, with 5 bases in the middle. The V gene's germline CDR1 is MRHNA and CDR2 SNTAGT. The CDR3 length is 13 residues. The CDR3 sequence: CASSDRENTEAFF. For the CDR3, the DNA is TGTGCCAGCAGTGACCGGGAGAACACTGAAGCTTTCTTT.

The chain is built from TRBV19 and TRBJ2-5; 8 positions agree with TRBD2. The germline V gene encodes CDR1 LNHDA and CDR2 SQIVND (reference sequence). This CDR3 spans 15 amino acids. The J segment lost 4 bases and the V segment lost 6 bases, leaving 10 bases of the junction unmatched. This CDR3 reads CASRETGGPSETQYF. The CDR3 DNA reads TGTGCCAGTAGGGAGACGGGAGGGCCCTCAGAGACCCAGTACTTC.

This clone came up once. The CDR3 DNA reads TGTGCCAGCAAAAGCGCCGGGACTTCCATGGCTTTCTTT. Its protein product is CASKSAGTSMAFF. V is TRBV25-1 and J is TRBJ1-1, with a tentative D call TRBD1 (5 bases). Germline values: CDR1 MGHDK, CDR2 SYGVNS. This CDR3 has 13 residues. V was trimmed by 7 bases and J by 11 bases, leaving 20 bases between them.

The V and J genes are TRBV19 and TRBJ1-1; D is ambiguous. Germline V gives CDR1 LNHDA, CDR2 SQIVND (reference sequence). CDR3 length: 12 residues. V lost 10 bases, J lost 2 bases, and 11 bases lay in between. DNA for the CDR3: TGTGCCACTTCAGGCAGTAACACTGAAGCTTTCTTT. As protein: CATSGSNTEAFF. Looking up the rest from reference TRBV19 and TRBJ1-1 gives the full variable domain: DGGITQSPKYLFRKEGQNVTLSCEQNLNHDAMYWYRQDPGQGLRLIYYSQIVNDFQKGDIAEGYSVSREKKESFPLTVTSAQKNPTAFYLCATSGSNTEAFFGQGTRLTVV.

The V gene is TRBV7-6, the J gene TRBJ2-6; maybe TRBD2 (5 bases). The germline V gene encodes CDR1 SGHVS and CDR2 FNYEAQ. There are 14 residues in the CDR3. The V and J ends lost 5 bases and 0 bases respectively, with 5 bases between them. Here the CDR3 reads CASSEGSGANVLTF. CDR3 nucleotide sequence: TGTGCCAGCAGCGAGGGCTCTGGGGCCAACGTCCTGACTTTC.

This chain connects TRBV5-4 to TRBJ2-5, with D tentatively TRBD1 (5 bases). The DNA end is more similar to TRBJ2-7, so the J call may be wrong. Germline V lookup: CDR1 SGHNT, CDR2 YYREEE (reference sequence). The CDR3 has 16 residues. The chain's CDR3 is CASSQPEVTGSYEQYF. The CDR3 coding sequence is TGTGCCAGCAGCCAACCAGAAGTAACAGGCTCCTACGAGCAGTACTTC.

The chain carries TRBV19 and TRBJ1-2, with a possible D match to TRBD1 (6 bases). The CDR3 is made up of 14 amino acids. Per the germline V gene, CDR1 is LNHDA and CDR2 is SQIVND (reference sequence). V gave up 7 bases and J gave up 4 bases, with 16 bases separating them. The CDR3 sequence: CASTATGSLYGYTF. The CDR3 DNA is TGTGCCAGTACCGCCACAGGGAGTCTCTATGGCTACACCTTC.

The chain couples TRBV27 to TRBJ2-1; unclear D gene. The CDR3 contains 13 residues. V shed 5 bases and J shed 9 bases, with 14 bases lying between them. Per germline, CDR1 MNHEY and CDR2 SMNVEV (reference sequence). The CDR3 DNA is TGTGCCAGCAGTGCCCGGCAGGCAGGTGAGCAGTTCTTC. It translates to CASSARQAGEQFF.

The chain carries TRBV25-1 and TRBJ2-7; 12 bases align to TRBD2. Germline V gene sequence: CDR1 MGHDK, CDR2 SYGVNS. The CDR3 consists of 14 residues. V was pared by 6 bases and J by 5 bases, with 5 bases of the junction left unmatched. This chain's CDR3 is CASRGLAGYHEQYF. In DNA form, the CDR3 reads TGTGCCAGCAGAGGACTAGCGGGATACCACGAGCAGTACTTC.

A few counts support this clone. V gene TRBV6-1 combines with J gene TRBJ2-1, with TRBD2 identical over 9 bases. The CDR3 has 15 amino acids. V lost 7 bases, J lost 7 bases, and 11 bases stayed unmatched. Germline CDR1 reads MNHNS; CDR2 reads SASEGT. CDR3 bases: TGTGCCAGCAAAGAGACCCCTGCGGGAGGGAATGAGCAGTTCTTC. Protein sequence: CASKETPAGGNEQFF.